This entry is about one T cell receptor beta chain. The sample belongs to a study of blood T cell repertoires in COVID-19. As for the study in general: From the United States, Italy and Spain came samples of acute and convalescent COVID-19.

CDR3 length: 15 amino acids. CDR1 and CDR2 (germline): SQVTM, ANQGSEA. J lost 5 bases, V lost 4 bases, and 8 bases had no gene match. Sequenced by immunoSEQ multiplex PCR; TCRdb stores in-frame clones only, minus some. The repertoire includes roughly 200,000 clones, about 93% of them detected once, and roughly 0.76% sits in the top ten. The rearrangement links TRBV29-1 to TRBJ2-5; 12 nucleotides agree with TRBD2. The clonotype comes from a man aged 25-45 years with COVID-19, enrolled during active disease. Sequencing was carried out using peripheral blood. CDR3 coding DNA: TGCAGCGTTGCCCTACTAGCGGGGGGCCAGGAGACCCAGTACTTC. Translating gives CSVALLAGGQETQYF.